Listed here are 30 T cell receptor beta chains from one sample, sequenced in a study of control samples from healthy donors and cancer patients. Some clones are missing from TCRdb's copy, which holds only in-frame ones; the method was immunoSEQ multiplex PCR. Of 90,000 to 110,000 clones in the sample, 90% were seen once. Sequencing used blood. These TCRs come from a human donor in good health. The donor label of this sample is uncertain.

The chain has TRBV6-5 and TRBJ1-1; D gene unclear. Germline V gene data show CDR1 as MNHEY and CDR2 as SVGAGI. The CDR3 sequence is 14 residues long. Trimming stripped 2 bases from V and 1 base from J, with 8 bases between. CDR3 in amino acids: CASSYGGPNTEAFF. The DNA for the CDR3 is TGTGCCAGCAGTTACGGAGGACCGAACACTGAAGCTTTCTTT.

The chain couples TRBV28 to TRBJ1-5, with D maybe TRBD1 (6 bases). CDR1 and CDR2 (germline): MDHEN, SYDVKM. V shed 7 bases and J shed 4 bases, with 14 bases lying between them. The length of the CDR3 is 14 residues. Here the CDR3 reads CASTSPQGNQPQHF. CDR3 coding DNA: TGTGCCAGCACCTCCCCTCAGGGGAATCAGCCCCAGCATTTT.

V is TRBV24-1 and J is TRBJ1-5, with TRBD1 as a possible D gene (5 bases). V shed 5 bases and J shed 6 bases, with 13 bases lying between them. The germline V gene has CDR1 KGHDR and CDR2 SFDVKD. The CDR3 sequence is 14 residues long. CDR3: CATSAGEAVQPQHF. CDR3 coding DNA: TGTGCCACCAGTGCGGGGGAGGCGGTTCAGCCCCAGCATTTT.

The chain uses TRBV14 and TRBJ2-3; D ambiguous. Germline CDR1 and CDR2: SGHDN and FVKESK. Trimming shortened V by 5 bases and J by 2 bases, and 11 bases separated the two germline ends. This CDR3 spans 14 amino acids. CDR3 nucleotides: TGTGCCAGCAGCGTTAACCTTCTCACAGATACGCAGTATTTT. Residues: CASSVNLLTDTQYF.

This chain joins TRBV24-1 and TRBJ1-1; D is perhaps TRBD1 (6 bases). V was trimmed by 0 bases and J by 4 bases, leaving 8 bases between them. The CDR3 contains 14 residues. Germline assignment: CDR1 KGHDR and CDR2 SFDVKD. The CDR3 loop reads CATSDLVQGTEAFF. For the CDR3, the DNA is TGTGCCACCAGTGATTTGGTACAGGGCACTGAAGCTTTCTTT.

This clone appeared a single time. The chain carries TRBV27 and TRBJ1-1; 8 bases fit TRBD1. Germline CDR1 MNHEY, CDR2 SMNVEV (reference sequence). V gave up 3 bases and J gave up 0 bases; unmatched junction bases: 18. The CDR3 is made up of 20 amino acids. DNA of the CDR3: TGTGCCAGCAGTTTTCGGTACAGGGGGATGAGTGTGGGGATGAACACTGAAGCTTTCTTT. As protein: CASSFRYRGMSVGMNTEAFF.

The J gene is TRBJ2-7, the V gene TRBV19, with a tentative D call TRBD2 (5 bases). The germline V and J ends were trimmed by 7 bases and 3 bases, with 19 bases remaining between them. The CDR3 extends over 15 amino acids. CDR1 is LNHDA and CDR2 is SQIVND in the germline V gene (reference sequence). The CDR3, as DNA: TGTGCCAGTACGTTTTCGGCCGAGGGTTACTACGAGCAGTACTTC. Residues: CASTFSAEGYYEQYF.

The chain links TRBV6-5 to TRBJ2-7; either TRBD1 or TRBD2 may fit D (5 bases each). This CDR3 is 14 amino acids long. The V gene lost 3 bases and the J gene lost 1 base, with 10 bases spanning the gap. Germline CDR1 is MNHEY and CDR2 is SVGAGI. The CDR3: CASSYRGSSYEQYF. The CDR3 DNA is TGTGCCAGCAGTTATCGGGGCAGTTCCTACGAGCAGTACTTC.

The gene calls are TRBV5-1 and TRBJ1-1, with TRBD1 identical over 7 bases. CDR3 size: 15 residues. Germline V gene sequence: CDR1 SGHRS, CDR2 YFSETQ. V lost 0 bases, J lost 5 bases, and 7 bases stayed unmatched. In nucleotides, the CDR3 is TGCGCCAGCAGCTTGGTAACAGGGGTGTTGACTGAAGCTTTCTTT. Protein product: CASSLVTGVLTEAFF.

To note about this clone: Additional DNA sequences in this sample encode the identical CDR3. CDR3 amino acids: CASSTRQGNQPQHF. The CDR3 DNA is TGTGCCAGCAGCACCCGACAGGGCAATCAGCCCCAGCATTTT. V is TRBV7-2 and J is TRBJ1-5; D possibly corresponds to TRBD1 (6 bases). V was trimmed by 5 bases and J by 2 bases, leaving 10 bases between them. Germline-derived CDR1 and CDR2 are SGHTA and FQGNSA. This CDR3 spans 14 amino acids.

This clone was seen more than once but under ten times. The chain recombines TRBV25-1 with TRBJ1-2, with a possible D match to TRBD1 (5 bases). The CDR3 covers 13 residues. V was pared by 2 bases and J by 4 bases, with 8 bases between. CDR1 and CDR2 from the germline V gene are MGHDK and SYGVNS. The CDR3 DNA follows: TGTGCCAGCAGTGAAGGGGCATCCTATGGCTACACCTTC. Protein product: CASSEGASYGYTF.

This clone was observed a single time. The CDR3 loop is CASGLTGTGNQPQHF. The CDR3 DNA follows: TGTGCTAGTGGTTTGACCGGGACGGGGAATCAGCCCCAGCATTTT. The gene calls are TRBV12-5 and TRBJ1-5; D perhaps matches TRBD1 (5 bases). Germline CDR1 reads LGHNT; CDR2 reads FRNRAP. The ends were cut back, 2 bases at V and 4 bases at J, with 12 bases in the middle. The CDR3 is 15 residues long.

CDR3 sequence reads: CASSLEQGDEQYF. As DNA, the CDR3 is TGTGCCAGCAGCTTAGAACAGGGCGACGAGCAGTACTTC. The chain is built from TRBV7-8 and TRBJ2-7; possibly TRBD1 for D (6 bases). This CDR3 is built from 13 residues. The germline V and J ends were trimmed by 1 base and 5 bases, with 9 bases remaining between them. Germline V gene data show CDR1 as SGHVS and CDR2 as FQNEAQ.

The gene calls are TRBV2 and TRBJ1-4; no definite D call. V lost 8 bases to trimming and J lost 5 bases, with 12 bases between them. The CDR3 runs to 13 residues. Germline V gives CDR1 SNHLY, CDR2 FYNNEI. The CDR3 reads CASHRGPNEKLFF. CDR3 sequence (DNA): TGTGCCAGCCATAGAGGACCAAATGAAAAACTGTTTTTT.

This chain joins TRBV6-5 and TRBJ1-2; 8 positions agree with TRBD1. Germline V gene data show CDR1 as MNHEY and CDR2 as SVGAGI. Trimming removed 6 bases from V and 8 bases from J; junction bases left unmatched: 5. This CDR3 spans 12 amino acids. CDR3 DNA: TGTGCCAGCAGGACAGGGGCCTTAGGCTACACCTTC. It codes for CASRTGALGYTF.

The V call is TRBV27, the J call TRBJ1-4; D gene ambiguous. CDR1 is MNHEY, CDR2 SMNVEV, per germline (reference sequence). The CDR3 has 15 amino acids. The ends were cut back, 3 bases at V and 0 bases at J, with 8 bases in the middle. The DNA for the CDR3 is TGTGCCAGCAGTTTGTCGGAGGCAACTAATGAAAAACTGTTTTTT. Amino acids: CASSLSEATNEKLFF.

V is TRBV19 and J is TRBJ1-3; 10 bases align to TRBD1. Germline CDR1 LNHDA, CDR2 SQIVND (reference sequence). J lost 0 bases, V lost 3 bases, and 8 bases had no gene match. This CDR3 spans 18 amino acids. The CDR3 DNA follows: TGTGCCAGTAGTATGCGGGACAGGGGACTCCTCTCTGGAAACACCATATATTTT. It is translated as CASSMRDRGLLSGNTIYF.

This clone showed up just once. The chain has TRBV5-4 and TRBJ1-1, with D possibly being TRBD1 (6 bases). The V gene lost 7 bases and the J gene lost 4 bases, with 17 bases spanning the gap. Germline CDR1 SGHNT, CDR2 YYREEE (reference sequence). This CDR3 comprises 14 residues. This CDR3 reads CASWTGQLTTEAFF. CDR3 sequence (DNA): TGTGCCAGCTGGACCGGACAGCTCACCACTGAAGCTTTCTTT.

The chain couples TRBV28 to TRBJ1-4; D is uncertain. This CDR3 has 15 amino acids. The germline CDR1 and CDR2 sequences are MDHEN and SYDVKM. With 6 bases removed from V and 2 bases from J, the gap between germline ends came to 13 bases. CDR3 loop: CASSQQGYTNEKLFF. DNA for the CDR3: TGTGCCAGCAGCCAACAAGGGTATACTAATGAAAAACTGTTTTTT.

This chain links TRBV9 with TRBJ2-3, with 8 positions matching TRBD2. The CDR3 runs to 15 residues. The V gene end was trimmed by 2 bases and the J gene end by 0 bases; junction bases not matched to a gene: 2. Per the germline V gene, CDR1 is SGDLS and CDR2 is YYNGEE. The CDR3 region is CASSVIAGSTDTQYF. Written as DNA, the CDR3 is TGTGCCAGCAGCGTTATAGCGGGGAGCACAGATACGCAGTATTTT.

V is TRBV28 and J is TRBJ2-2; 8 nucleotides match TRBD1. The CDR3 sequence is 15 residues long. Looked up from germline, CDR1 is MDHEN and CDR2 is SYDVKM. The ends lost 8 bases at V and 3 bases at J; junction bases unmatched: 8. In DNA form, the CDR3 reads TGTGCCAGCTTCCCCGCGACAGGGGACACCGGGGAGCTGTTTTTT. Translating gives CASFPATGDTGELFF.

This CDR3 is CASSQVLTSGSTDTQYF. Written as DNA, the CDR3 is TGTGCCAGCAGCCAAGTTCTGACTAGCGGTAGCACAGATACGCAGTATTTT. The rearrangement links TRBV3-1 (or the pseudogene TRBV3-2) to TRBJ2-3; 9 bases match TRBD2. With V trimmed by 1 base and J by 0 bases, 5 bases remained unmatched. Germline-derived CDR1 and CDR2 are LGHDT and YNNKEL (reference sequence). This CDR3 spans 17 amino acids.

The CDR3 loop is CASSQEASGQETQYF. The CDR3 DNA sequence: TGTGCCAGCAGCCAAGAGGCTAGCGGACAAGAGACCCAGTACTTC. The V call is TRBV3-1 (or the pseudogene TRBV3-2), the J call TRBJ2-5; 7 nucleotides line up with TRBD2. The length of the CDR3 is 15 residues. The germline gives CDR1 LGHDT, CDR2 YNNKEL (reference sequence). The J segment lost 2 bases and the V segment lost 0 bases, leaving 3 bases of the junction unmatched.

V is TRBV7-9 and J is TRBJ2-1; 9 nucleotides align to TRBD2. The J segment lost 6 bases and the V segment lost 5 bases, leaving 11 bases of the junction unmatched. The CDR3 consists of 16 residues. Per the germline V gene, CDR1 is SEHNR and CDR2 is FQNEAQ (reference sequence). CDR3: CASSDIIAGAINEQFF. The CDR3 region has the DNA TGTGCCAGCAGCGACATCATAGCGGGGGCCATCAATGAGCAGTTCTTC. Full variable domain (outside the CDR3, taken from reference TRBV7-9 and TRBJ2-1): DTGVSQNPRHKITKRGQNVTFRCDPISEHNRLYWYRQTLGQGPEFLTYFQNEAQLEKSRLLSDRFSAERPKGSFSTLEIQRTEQGDSAMYLCASSDIIAGAINEQFFGPGTRLTVL.

This sequence joins TRBV5-1 and TRBJ1-6, with TRBD1 identical over 9 bases. The CDR3 consists of 16 residues. CDR1 and CDR2 (germline): SGHRS, YFSETQ. J was trimmed by 0 bases and V by 5 bases; bases with no gene match: 3. The CDR3 spells CASRQGADSYNSPLHF. CDR3 DNA: TGCGCCAGCAGACAGGGGGCCGACTCCTATAATTCACCCCTCCACTTT.

This clone has only one observation. The rearrangement links TRBV6-6 to TRBJ1-5, with D possibly being TRBD1 (6 bases). Germline assignment: CDR1 MNHNY and CDR2 SVGAGI (reference sequence). The length of the CDR3 is 15 residues. V was shortened by 6 bases and J by 7 bases, with 19 bases between the two germline ends. The CDR3 region is CASRGLQGAGQPQHF. The CDR3, as DNA: TGTGCCAGCAGAGGATTACAGGGCGCTGGGCAGCCCCAGCATTTT.

The genes are TRBV19 and TRBJ2-1; no reliable D call. CDR3 length: 15 residues. Germline CDR1 reads LNHDA; CDR2 reads SQIVND (reference sequence). Trimming cost V 0 bases and J 0 bases, with 6 bases left between them. CDR3 sequence: CASSIDWDSYNEQFF. In DNA, the CDR3 is TGTGCCAGTAGTATAGATTGGGACTCCTACAATGAGCAGTTCTTC. The whole variable domain, filled in from reference TRBV19 and TRBJ2-1, reads DGGITQSPKYLFRKEGQNVTLSCEQNLNHDAMYWYRQDPGQGLRLIYYSQIVNDFQKGDIAEGYSVSREKKESFPLTVTSAQKNPTAFYLCASSIDWDSYNEQFFGPGTRLTVL.

This clone was picked up one time. This chain joins TRBV6-5 and TRBJ1-1; the D gene is possibly TRBD1 (6 bases). The CDR3 length is 14 residues. Germline V gene sequence: CDR1 MNHEY, CDR2 SVGAGI. Between the trimmed V and J ends, which lost 2 bases and 4 bases, there was a span of 11 bases. CDR3 region: CASSYGGSGTEAFF. The DNA for the CDR3 is TGTGCCAGCAGTTACGGGGGCTCGGGCACTGAAGCTTTCTTT.

The chain uses TRBV7-2 and TRBJ1-2; maybe TRBD1 (5 bases). The V end was cut by 0 bases, the J end by 9 bases, with 11 bases between. The CDR3 runs to 13 residues. The germline gives CDR1 SGHTA, CDR2 FQGNSA. The CDR3 loop reads CASSLARGVSYTF. The DNA of the CDR3 is TGTGCCAGCAGCTTAGCGCGGGGCGTTAGCTACACCTTC.

V is TRBV2 and J is TRBJ2-3; TRBD1 matches 11 bases. J gave up 0 bases and V 6 bases, and 11 bases lay outside the gene matches. The V gene's germline CDR1 is SNHLY and CDR2 FYNNEI. The CDR3 is made up of 18 amino acids. The CDR3 spells CASRGAPGTGGSTDTQYF. Written as DNA, the CDR3 is TGTGCCAGCAGGGGGGCTCCCGGGACAGGGGGTAGCACAGATACGCAGTATTTT.